Each of the 20 T cell receptor beta chains below was sequenced from the same sample in a study of T cells after yellow fever vaccination (dated by TCRdb to the late 2010s). The treatment or condition label, as the study defines it: live attenuated yellow fever vaccine strain. The library was obtained by 5' RACE. For sequencing, an Illumina NovaSeq 6000 was employed. In TCRdb, the public reads were trimmed at Q25 with fastp and aligned with MiXCR, with productive beta chains retained. CDR3 protein duplicates are merged, each entry listing the most common genes and DNA. A total of more than 95,000 distinct CDR3 sequences appear in this sample, about 8.8% of them only once. The top ten clonotypes cover almost 40% of the sample. The material sequenced was CD8+ T cells sorted from PBMCs, taken on the day of the yellow fever booster vaccination. These receptor sequences come from a man aged 18 to 29 who received the YFV17D yellow fever vaccine.

The V gene is TRBV11-2, the J gene TRBJ1-3; tentatively, D is TRBD1 (6 bases). The CDR3 contains 18 residues. Germline V gives CDR1 SGHAT, CDR2 FQNNGV. The V gene lost 7 bases and the J gene lost 0 bases, with 22 bases spanning the gap. The CDR3 reads CASTHESPYRVSGNTIYF. The CDR3 DNA reads as TGTGCCAGCACCCACGAGTCCCCCTACAGGGTCTCTGGAAACACCATATATTTT.

This clonotype was detected only a few times. This chain uses TRBV6-6 with TRBJ1-2; D unclear. Trimming cost V 6 bases and J 2 bases, with 16 bases left between them. The CDR3 runs to 15 residues. CDR1 is MNHNY, CDR2 SVGAGI, per germline (reference sequence). For the CDR3, the DNA is TGTGCCAGCAGCCAAGGTACAGATCCAAACTATGGCTACACCTTC. This sequence encodes CASSQGTDPNYGYTF.

This clonotype was counted only a few times. The chain has TRBV6-6 and TRBJ1-2; D might be TRBD1 (5 bases). The V end was cut by 5 bases, the J end by 4 bases, with 17 bases between. CDR1 is MNHNY and CDR2 is SVGAGI in the germline V gene (reference sequence). This CDR3 is built from 15 residues. The CDR3 loop is CASSPGGAGRYGYTF. The CDR3 nucleotides are TGTGCCAGCAGTCCAGGCGGGGCAGGGCGCTATGGCTACACCTTC.

A few counts support this clonotype. This rearrangement joins TRBV20-1 to TRBJ2-2, with TRBD1 identical over 7 bases. The trim removed 6 bases at V and 3 bases at J, leaving 4 bases unmatched. This CDR3 contains 13 residues. CDR1 and CDR2 (germline): DFQATT, SNEGSKA (reference sequence). The CDR3 DNA sequence: TGCAGTGCCACAGGGGTCGACACCGGGGAGCTGTTTTTT. This gives the protein CSATGVDTGELFF.

This clonotype was seen more than once but under ten times. The chain links TRBV6-2 or TRBV6-3 to TRBJ1-1; D may be TRBD1 (6 bases). Germline CDR1 MNHEY, CDR2 SVGEGT. The CDR3 sequence is 15 residues long. The ends were cut back, 3 bases at V and 4 bases at J, with 15 bases in the middle. In nucleotides, the CDR3 is TGTGCCAGCAGTTATCGTCAGGGGCATAGCACTGAAGCTTTCTTT. Its protein is CASSYRQGHSTEAFF.

This clonotype was seen more than once but under ten times. J is TRBJ2-2 and V is TRBV4-2, with 7 positions matching TRBD1. The CDR3 sequence is 16 residues long. After removal of 4 bases from V and 5 bases from J, the junction contained 10 bases not matched to a gene. Germline V gives CDR1 LGHNA, CDR2 YNFKEQ. CDR3 DNA: TGTGCCAGCAGCCCACAGGGGAGTGTAGTAACCGGGGAGCTGTTTTTT. Its translation: CASSPQGSVVTGELFF.

The J gene is TRBJ1-4, the V gene TRBV27; 7 bases agree with TRBD1. Per the germline V gene, CDR1 is MNHEY and CDR2 is SMNVEV (reference sequence). The CDR3 extends over 15 amino acids. V was pared by 5 bases and J by 4 bases, with 7 bases of the junction left unmatched. The CDR3 DNA reads TGTGCCAGCAGTGCCGGGACAGTAAATAATGAAAAACTGTTTTTT. This translates into CASSAGTVNNEKLFF.

The chain joins TRBV11-2 to TRBJ2-7, with D possibly TRBD1 on 5 matching bases. This CDR3 contains 14 residues. Between the trimmed V and J ends, which lost 8 bases and 6 bases, there was a span of 20 bases. Germline CDR1 SGHAT, CDR2 FQNNGV. The CDR3 spells CASQTSVGQGEQYV. The CDR3 bases are TGTGCCAGCCAAACCTCCGTGGGTCAGGGCGAGCAGTACGTC.

At least ten counts were recorded for this clonotype. The chain employs TRBV7-9 and TRBJ2-5, with D possibly being TRBD1 (6 bases). The CDR3 contains 16 residues. Germline V gives CDR1 SEHNR, CDR2 FQNEAQ (reference sequence). V was clipped by 1 base and J by 2 bases, with 14 bases between them. The CDR3 protein is CASSLVAKTGQETQYF. The CDR3 coding sequence is TGTGCCAGCAGCTTAGTGGCCAAAACAGGGCAAGAGACCCAGTACTTC.

The chain carries TRBV5-1 and TRBJ2-7; D is perhaps TRBD2 (5 bases). The CDR3 totals 13 residues. V dropped 5 bases and J dropped 0 bases, with 9 bases sitting between them. Germline CDR1 SGHRS, CDR2 YFSETQ. This CDR3 is CASRPTSSYEQYF. The CDR3 nucleotides are TGCGCCAGCAGACCTACTAGCTCCTACGAGCAGTACTTC. Together with reference TRBV5-1 and TRBJ2-7, the CDR3 gives the full variable domain: KAGVTQTPRYLIKTRGQQVTLSCSPISGHRSVSWYQQTPGQGLQFLFEYFSETQRNKGNFPGRFSGRQFSNSRSEMNVSTLELGDSALYLCASRPTSSYEQYFGPGTRLTVT.

This clonotype was detected a few times. Here the CDR3 DNA reads TGTGCCAGTAGTATTACGCCTAACTATGGCTACACCTTC. This sequence encodes CASSITPNYGYTF. The genes are TRBV19 and TRBJ1-2; D remains unclear. Germline lookup yields CDR1 LNHDA and CDR2 SQIVND (reference sequence). The CDR3 totals 13 residues. V gave up 3 bases and J gave up 0 bases, with 5 bases separating them.

J is TRBJ1-5 and V is TRBV7-9; D possibly corresponds to TRBD1 (6 bases). Per germline, CDR1 SEHNR and CDR2 FQNEAQ (reference sequence). Deletions cut 1 base from V and 5 bases from J, with 12 bases between. This CDR3 has 15 residues. This CDR3 is CASSLGTGLDQPQHF. The CDR3 nucleotides read TGTGCCAGCAGCTTAGGAACAGGGTTGGATCAGCCCCAGCATTTT.

This clonotype was seen ten or more times. This rearrangement joins TRBV5-1 to TRBJ1-1; 8 positions match TRBD1. CDR3 length: 14 residues. Unmatched junction bases numbered 4, after V lost 4 bases and J lost 2 bases. The germline V gene has CDR1 SGHRS and CDR2 YFSETQ. The DNA of the CDR3 is TGCGCCAGCAGCCCCGGACAGGGTAACACTGAAGCTTTCTTT. Translated, it gives CASSPGQGNTEAFF.

This clonotype was seen more than once but under ten times. J is TRBJ1-2 and V is TRBV4-2, with TRBD1 identical over 7 bases. Germline CDR1 reads LGHNA; CDR2 reads YNFKEQ. This CDR3 is built from 13 residues. Trimming took 0 bases from V and 8 from J; bases not matched to a gene: 3. The CDR3 region is CASSQEGGAGYTF. The CDR3 nucleotides are TGTGCCAGCAGCCAAGAAGGGGGCGCCGGCTACACCTTC.

The chain links TRBV6-2 or TRBV6-3 to TRBJ2-1; 8 positions agree with TRBD1. J gave up 8 bases and V 3 bases, and 9 bases lay outside the gene matches. This CDR3 has 15 residues. Per the germline V gene, CDR1 is MNHEY and CDR2 is SVGEGT. The CDR3 spells CASSYLQGGRDEQFF. The CDR3, as DNA: TGTGCCAGCAGTTATTTACAGGGGGGTAGGGATGAGCAGTTCTTC.

This chain connects TRBV19 to TRBJ1-1; no clear D. The CDR3 length is 14 residues. In germline, CDR1 is LNHDA, CDR2 SQIVND (reference sequence). Trimming pared 3 bases from V and 3 bases from J, leaving 11 bases between. The CDR3 spells CASSMEAGYTEAFF. CDR3 nucleotides: TGTGCCAGTAGTATGGAGGCGGGATACACTGAAGCTTTCTTT.

The chain is built from TRBV9 and TRBJ2-1; 7 nucleotides match TRBD2. V lost 3 bases to trimming and J lost 4 bases; unmatched junction nucleotides: 10. Germline V CDR1 and CDR2: SGDLS, YYNGEE. CDR3 length: 16 amino acids. Here the CDR3 DNA reads TGTGCCAGCAGCGACCGCCCCTGGGGGGGTTACAATGAGCAGTTCTTC. Translation gives CASSDRPWGGYNEQFF.

V usage is TRBV7-2 and J usage is TRBJ1-6; 10 bases line up with TRBD1. Germline V CDR1 and CDR2: SGHTA, FQGNSA. Losses at the gene ends were 2 bases for V and 7 bases for J; bases not matched to a gene: 5. The CDR3 sequence is 16 residues long. CDR3 sequence: CASSLTGTGDNSPLHF. CDR3 DNA sequence: TGTGCCAGCAGCTTAACCGGGACAGGGGACAATTCACCCCTCCACTTT.

This clonotype was observed once. CDR3 nucleotide sequence: TGTGCCAGCAGGGAATCTCAGCGACAGGCCAGGGAGACCCAGTACTTC. Translated, it gives CASRESQRQARETQYF. V usage is TRBV2 and J usage is TRBJ2-5; maybe TRBD1 (6 bases). This CDR3 region has 16 residues. CDR1 and CDR2 (germline): SNHLY, FYNNEI. The V end was cut by 6 bases, the J end by 5 bases, with 22 bases between.

This rearrangement joins TRBV4-1 to TRBJ2-1; 7 bases fit TRBD2. V was pared by 1 base and J by 5 bases, with 2 bases of the junction left unmatched. Per germline, CDR1 MGHRA and CDR2 YSYEKL. The CDR3 loop spans 14 amino acids. The CDR3 DNA sequence: TGCGCCAGCAGCCAAGGGGGGGGAAACAATGAGCAGTTCTTC. Translating gives CASSQGGGNNEQFF.